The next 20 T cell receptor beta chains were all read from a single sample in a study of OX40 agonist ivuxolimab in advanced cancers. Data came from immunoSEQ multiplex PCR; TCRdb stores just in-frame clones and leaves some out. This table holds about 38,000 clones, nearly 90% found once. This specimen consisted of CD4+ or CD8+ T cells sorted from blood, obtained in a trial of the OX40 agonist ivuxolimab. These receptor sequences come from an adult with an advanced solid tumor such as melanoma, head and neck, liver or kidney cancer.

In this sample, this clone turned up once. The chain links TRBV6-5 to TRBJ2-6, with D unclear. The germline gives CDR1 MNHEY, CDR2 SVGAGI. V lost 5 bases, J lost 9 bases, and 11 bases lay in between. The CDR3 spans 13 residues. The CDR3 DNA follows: TGTGCCAGCAGTCTCCTCGCCGACAACGTCCTGACTTTC. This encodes CASSLLADNVLTF.

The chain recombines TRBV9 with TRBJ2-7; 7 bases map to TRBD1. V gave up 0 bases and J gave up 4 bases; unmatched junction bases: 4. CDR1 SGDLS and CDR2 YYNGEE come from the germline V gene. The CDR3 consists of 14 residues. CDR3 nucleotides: TGTGCCAGCAGCGTAGAGACAGGGAGTTACGAGCAGTACTTC. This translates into CASSVETGSYEQYF.

The CDR3 bases are TGTGCCAGCAGCCCTGGAGACAGGTGGACGACCCAGTACTTC. Residues: CASSPGDRWTTQYF. The chain has TRBV11-2 and TRBJ2-5; maybe TRBD1 (6 bases). Between the trimmed V and J ends, which lost 5 bases and 7 bases, there was a span of 17 bases. The germline CDR1 and CDR2 sequences are SGHAT and FQNNGV. The CDR3 sequence is 14 residues long. The complete variable domain, with remaining parts taken from reference TRBV11-2 and TRBJ2-5, reads EAGVAQSPRYKIIEKRQSVAFWCNPISGHATLYWYQQILGQGPKLLIQFQNNGVVDDSQLPKDRFSAERLKGVDSTLKIQPAKLEDSAVYLCASSPGDRWTTQYFGPGTRLLVL.

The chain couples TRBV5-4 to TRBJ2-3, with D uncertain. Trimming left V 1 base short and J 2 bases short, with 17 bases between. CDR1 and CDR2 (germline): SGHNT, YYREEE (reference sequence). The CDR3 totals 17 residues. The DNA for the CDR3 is TGTGCCAGCAGCTTGAACCCCCCGAGACAACCCACAGATACGCAGTATTTT. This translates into CASSLNPPRQPTDTQYF.

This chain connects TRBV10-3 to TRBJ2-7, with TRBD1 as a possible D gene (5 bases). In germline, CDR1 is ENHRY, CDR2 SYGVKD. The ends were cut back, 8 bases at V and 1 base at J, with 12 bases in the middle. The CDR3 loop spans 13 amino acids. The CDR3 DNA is TGTGCCATCCGATCAGACAGTTCCTACGAGCAGTACTTC. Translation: CAIRSDSSYEQYF.

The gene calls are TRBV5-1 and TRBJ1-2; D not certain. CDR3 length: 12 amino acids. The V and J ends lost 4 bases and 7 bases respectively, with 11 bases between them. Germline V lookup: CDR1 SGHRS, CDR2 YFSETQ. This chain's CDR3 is CASSQEGPGYTF. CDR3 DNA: TGCGCCAGCAGCCAGGAGGGCCCTGGCTACACCTTC. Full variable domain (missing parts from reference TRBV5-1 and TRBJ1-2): KAGVTQTPRYLIKTRGQQVTLSCSPISGHRSVSWYQQTPGQGLQFLFEYFSETQRNKGNFPGRFSGRQFSNSRSEMNVSTLELGDSALYLCASSQEGPGYTFGSGTRLTVV.

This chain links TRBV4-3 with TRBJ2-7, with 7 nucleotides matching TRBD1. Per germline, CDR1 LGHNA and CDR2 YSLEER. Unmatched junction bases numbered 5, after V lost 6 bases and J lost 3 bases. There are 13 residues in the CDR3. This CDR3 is CASSPDRNYEQYF. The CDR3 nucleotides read TGCGCCAGCAGTCCGGACAGGAACTACGAGCAGTACTTC.

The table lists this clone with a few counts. The CDR3 bases are TGTGCCAGCAGTTACTCGGAGACAGGGGTTAGGGAGCAGTACTTC. Encoded protein: CASSYSETGVREQYF. This chain uses TRBV6-5 with TRBJ2-7; 8 nucleotides align to TRBD1. V gave up 0 bases and J gave up 7 bases; unmatched junction bases: 8. CDR3 size: 15 residues. Germline V gives CDR1 MNHEY, CDR2 SVGAGI.

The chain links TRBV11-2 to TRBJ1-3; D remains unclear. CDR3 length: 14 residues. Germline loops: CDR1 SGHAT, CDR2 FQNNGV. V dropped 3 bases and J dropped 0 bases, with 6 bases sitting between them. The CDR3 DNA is TGTGCCAGCAGCTTGCCAAGCTCTGGAAACACCATATATTTT. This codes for CASSLPSSGNTIYF.

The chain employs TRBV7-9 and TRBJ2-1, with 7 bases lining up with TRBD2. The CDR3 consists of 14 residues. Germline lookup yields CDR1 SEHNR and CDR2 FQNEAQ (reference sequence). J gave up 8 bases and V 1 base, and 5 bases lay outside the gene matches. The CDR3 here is CASSLDAGVDEQFF. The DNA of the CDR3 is TGTGCCAGCAGCTTAGACGCGGGGGTGGATGAGCAGTTCTTC.

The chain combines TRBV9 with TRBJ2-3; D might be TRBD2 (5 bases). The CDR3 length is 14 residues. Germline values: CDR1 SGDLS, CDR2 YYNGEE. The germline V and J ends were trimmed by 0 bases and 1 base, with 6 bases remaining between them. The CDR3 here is CASSVVGGTDTQYF. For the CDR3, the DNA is TGTGCCAGCAGCGTAGTCGGGGGCACAGATACGCAGTATTTT.

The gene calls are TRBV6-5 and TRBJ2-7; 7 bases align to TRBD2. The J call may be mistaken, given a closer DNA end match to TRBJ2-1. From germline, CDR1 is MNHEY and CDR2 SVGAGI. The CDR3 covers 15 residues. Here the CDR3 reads CASSYPDTSVNEQFF. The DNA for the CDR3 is TGTGCCAGCAGTTACCCGGACACTAGCGTCAATGAGCAGTTCTTC.

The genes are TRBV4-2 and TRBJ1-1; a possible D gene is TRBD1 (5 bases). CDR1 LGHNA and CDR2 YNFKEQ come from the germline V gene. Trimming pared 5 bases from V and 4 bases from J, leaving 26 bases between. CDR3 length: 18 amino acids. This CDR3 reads CASSKNAEDTTFGTEAFF. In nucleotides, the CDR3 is TGTGCCAGCAGCAAGAACGCCGAGGACACGACCTTTGGCACTGAAGCTTTCTTT.

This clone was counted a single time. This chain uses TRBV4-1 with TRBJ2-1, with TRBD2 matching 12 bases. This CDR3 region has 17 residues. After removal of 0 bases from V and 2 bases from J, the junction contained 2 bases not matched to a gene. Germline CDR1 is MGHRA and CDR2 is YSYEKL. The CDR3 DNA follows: TGCGCCAGCAGCCAAGAAACTAGCGGGGGGCCCTACAATGAGCAGTTCTTC. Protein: CASSQETSGGPYNEQFF.

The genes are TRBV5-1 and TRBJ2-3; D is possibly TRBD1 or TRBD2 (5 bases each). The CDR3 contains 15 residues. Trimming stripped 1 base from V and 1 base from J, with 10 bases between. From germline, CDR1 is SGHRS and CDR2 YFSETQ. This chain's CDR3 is CASSLIQGRTDTQYF. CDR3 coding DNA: TGCGCCAGCAGCTTGATCCAGGGACGCACAGATACGCAGTATTTT.

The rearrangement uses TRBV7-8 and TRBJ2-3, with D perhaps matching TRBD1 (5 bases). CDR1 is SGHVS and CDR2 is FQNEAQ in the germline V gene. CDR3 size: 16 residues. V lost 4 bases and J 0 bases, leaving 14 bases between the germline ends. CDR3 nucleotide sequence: TGTGCCAGCAGCTCCCCCGGTGGACATAGCACAGATACGCAGTATTTT. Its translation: CASSSPGGHSTDTQYF. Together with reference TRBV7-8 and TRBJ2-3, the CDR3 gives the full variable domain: GAGVSQSPRYKVAKRGQDVALRCDPISGHVSLFWYQQALGQGPEFLTYFQNEAQLDKSGLPSDRFFAERPEGSVSTLKIQRTQQEDSAVYLCASSSPGGHSTDTQYFGPGTRLTVL.

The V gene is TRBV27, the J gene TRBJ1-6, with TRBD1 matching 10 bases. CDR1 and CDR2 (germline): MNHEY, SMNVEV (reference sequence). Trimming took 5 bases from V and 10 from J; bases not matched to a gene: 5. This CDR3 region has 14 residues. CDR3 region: CASSAGTGASPLHF. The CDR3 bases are TGTGCCAGCAGTGCCGGGACAGGGGCCTCACCCCTCCACTTT.

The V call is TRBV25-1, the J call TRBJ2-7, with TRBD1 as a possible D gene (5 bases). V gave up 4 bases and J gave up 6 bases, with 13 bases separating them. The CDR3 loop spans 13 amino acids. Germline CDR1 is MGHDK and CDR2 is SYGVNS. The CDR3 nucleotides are TGTGCCAGCAGTGCCCTCAGGGCCGGCGAGCAGTACTTC. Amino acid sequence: CASSALRAGEQYF.

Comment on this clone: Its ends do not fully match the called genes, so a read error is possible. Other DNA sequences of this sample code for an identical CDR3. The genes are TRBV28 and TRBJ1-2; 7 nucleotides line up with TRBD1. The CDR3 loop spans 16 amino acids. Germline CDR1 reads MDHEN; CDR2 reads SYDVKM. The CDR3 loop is CASSLPDLYRGNGYTF. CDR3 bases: TGTGCCAGCAGCCTTCCCGACCTGTACAGGGGAAATGGCTATACCTTC.

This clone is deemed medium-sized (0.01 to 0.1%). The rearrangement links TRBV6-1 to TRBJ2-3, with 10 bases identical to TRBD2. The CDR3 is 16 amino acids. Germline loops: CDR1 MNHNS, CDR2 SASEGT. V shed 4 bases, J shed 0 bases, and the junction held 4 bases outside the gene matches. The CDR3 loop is CASSATSGHSTDTQYF. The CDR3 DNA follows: TGTGCCAGCAGTGCGACTAGCGGGCATAGCACAGATACGCAGTATTTT.